Presented here are 16 T cell receptor beta chains from one specimen sequenced in a study of blood T cell repertoires in COVID-19. Profiled with immunoSEQ multiplex PCR; TCRdb holds only in-frame clones, not every one. The table has about 300,000 clones, 86% seen once. Sequencing was performed on PBMCs or T cells enriched from blood (not recorded which). The receptors come from a man aged 25-45 years who had recovered from COVID-19.

The V gene is TRBV28, the J gene TRBJ1-2, with 8 bases aligning to TRBD1. The germline CDR1 and CDR2 sequences are MDHEN and SYDVKM. The CDR3 has 14 residues. V lost 5 bases to trimming and J lost 5 bases; unmatched junction nucleotides: 7. CDR3 bases: TGTGCCAGCAGTCCCCAGGGGGCAGGGTATGGCTACACCTTC. Translated, it gives CASSPQGAGYGYTF.

In the case of this clone: Other DNA sequences from this sample encode an identical CDR3 as well. The CDR3 is CASSRPGSGNTIYF. The DNA for the CDR3 is TGTGCCAGCAGCCGCCCCGGCTCTGGAAACACCATATATTTT. V gene TRBV3-1 (or the pseudogene TRBV3-2) combines with J gene TRBJ1-3; D not certain. Germline V gene sequence: CDR1 LGHDT, CDR2 YNNKEL (reference sequence). Trimming shortened V by 4 bases and J by 0 bases, and 7 bases separated the two germline ends. The CDR3 sequence is 14 residues long.

The chain links TRBV14 to TRBJ2-6; D is possibly TRBD1 (5 bases). The CDR3 runs 14 residues. Trimming left V 5 bases short and J 0 bases short, with 5 bases between. Per the germline V gene, CDR1 is SGHDN and CDR2 is FVKESK. This CDR3 reads CASSDSSGANVLTF. In DNA form, the CDR3 reads TGTGCCAGCAGCGACAGCTCTGGGGCCAACGTCCTGACTTTC.

The CDR3 protein is CASSQEWELEQYF. CDR3 sequence (DNA): TGTGCCAGCAGCCAAGAATGGGAGCTCGAGCAGTACTTC. This rearrangement joins TRBV14 to TRBJ2-7; tentatively, D is TRBD2 (5 bases). The V gene's germline CDR1 is SGHDN and CDR2 FVKESK. This CDR3 contains 13 residues. Trimming removed 0 bases at V and 6 bases at J, with 9 bases between.

The rearrangement uses TRBV7-9 and TRBJ2-1, with 13 nucleotides matching TRBD2. CDR3 length equals 15 residues. V trimming: 5 bases; J trimming: 4 bases; junction bases outside the gene matches: 2. Germline assignment: CDR1 SEHNR and CDR2 FQNEAQ (reference sequence). The CDR3 protein is CASSTSGREYNEQFF. In DNA form, the CDR3 reads TGTGCCAGCAGCACTAGCGGGAGGGAATACAATGAGCAGTTCTTC.

V usage is TRBV18 and J usage is TRBJ1-4, with a tentative D call TRBD1 (6 bases). Germline assignment: CDR1 KGHSH and CDR2 LQKENI. This CDR3 is 22 amino acids long. V lost 2 bases, J lost 0 bases, and 28 bases lay in between. The CDR3 bases are TGTGCCAGCTCACCATCGATTCAGAGGGACACTCACCCCGCCGCAACTAATGAAAAACTGTTTTTT. Translating gives CASSPSIQRDTHPAATNEKLFF.

V and J are TRBV2 and TRBJ2-1; TRBD2 agrees at 9 bases. This CDR3 is built from 16 residues. CDR1 is SNHLY and CDR2 is FYNNEI in the germline V gene. J was trimmed by 7 bases and V by 8 bases; bases with no gene match: 15. CDR3 bases: TGTGCCAGCGAAAGGATGGCGGGGGGGCGACAAAATGAGCAGTTCTTC. The encoded protein is CASERMAGGRQNEQFF.

This chain uses TRBV5-1 with TRBJ1-5; weak D call: TRBD1 (6 bases). The CDR3 loop spans 14 amino acids. The germline V gene encodes CDR1 SGHRS and CDR2 YFSETQ. V was cut by 0 bases and J by 4 bases, with 8 bases left in between. CDR3 DNA: TGCGCCAGCAGCTTGGGGGACAAGAATCAGCCCCAGCATTTT. This codes for CASSLGDKNQPQHF.

The rearrangement uses TRBV7-9 and TRBJ1-2, with D possibly matching TRBD1 (6 bases). This CDR3 has 13 residues. CDR1 is SEHNR, CDR2 FQNEAQ, per germline (reference sequence). V was trimmed by 1 base and J by 8 bases, leaving 11 bases between them. CDR3: CASSLVTGGGYTF. DNA for the CDR3: TGTGCCAGCAGCTTAGTGACAGGAGGAGGCTACACCTTC.

This chain joins TRBV6-6 and TRBJ1-2, with a tentative D call TRBD1 (6 bases). CDR3 size: 13 residues. Germline values: CDR1 MNHNY, CDR2 SVGAGI (reference sequence). The V gene lost 1 base and the J gene lost 6 bases, with 9 bases spanning the gap. In nucleotides, the CDR3 is TGTGCCAGCAGTTACTTGGACAGCGATGGCTACACCTTC. Amino acid sequence: CASSYLDSDGYTF.

The chain links TRBV10-3 to TRBJ1-2; 9 bases are a match to TRBD1. V lost 5 bases and J lost 4; bases outside the gene matches: 5. Germline assignment: CDR1 ENHRY and CDR2 SYGVKD. The CDR3 has 14 residues. CDR3 residues: CAISISDRGYGYTF. For the CDR3, the DNA is TGTGCCATCAGTATCTCGGACAGGGGCTATGGCTACACCTTC.

J is TRBJ1-2 and V is TRBV6-4; D uncertain. This CDR3 has 14 amino acids. The V gene's germline CDR1 is MRHNA and CDR2 SNTAGT. V lost 0 bases and J 7 bases, leaving 12 bases between the germline ends. The CDR3 loop is CASSDSYRSGGYTF. The CDR3 DNA reads TGTGCCAGCAGTGACTCCTACAGAAGCGGTGGCTACACCTTC.

The gene calls are TRBV5-4 and TRBJ2-4, with 7 bases aligning to TRBD1. This CDR3 has 13 residues. Germline V lookup: CDR1 SGHNT, CDR2 YYREEE (reference sequence). The J segment lost 11 bases and the V segment lost 2 bases, leaving 7 bases of the junction unmatched. In DNA, the CDR3 is TGTGCCAGCAGCTTTTTAGGGGGCGATCTTCAGTACTTC. It specifies CASSFLGGDLQYF.

This clone has only one observation. The V gene is TRBV6-5, the J gene TRBJ1-5; D possibly corresponds to TRBD1 (6 bases). V lost 8 bases to trimming and J lost 1 base, with 15 bases between them. CDR1 MNHEY and CDR2 SVGAGI come from the germline V gene. The CDR3 has 15 amino acids. DNA for the CDR3: TGTGCCAGCCAAGGGGGGGCGCTGAGCAATCAGCCCCAGCATTTT. The encoded protein is CASQGGALSNQPQHF.

In this sample, this clone turned up once. This chain joins TRBV15 and TRBJ2-1, with 10 bases aligning to TRBD2. V was pared by 0 bases and J by 6 bases, with 8 bases of the junction left unmatched. This CDR3 has 17 amino acids. Germline V CDR1 and CDR2: LNHNV, YYDKDF (reference sequence). DNA for the CDR3: TGTGCCACCAGCAGAGACTTAGCGGGAGGTGTTGGCAATGAGCAGTTCTTC. Translation gives CATSRDLAGGVGNEQFF.

The V call is TRBV6-5, the J call TRBJ2-1; 9 nucleotides match TRBD2. The CDR3 loop spans 14 amino acids. The V gene's germline CDR1 is MNHEY and CDR2 SVGAGI. Trimming cost V 9 bases and J 3 bases; bases outside gene matches: 6. The CDR3 DNA follows: TGTGCCAGTGAGCGGGAGGTGGGCTACAATGAGCAGTTCTTC. This sequence encodes CASEREVGYNEQFF.